These T cell receptor beta chains were read from a single sample in a study of radiation and T cells in renal cell carcinoma. TCRdb keeps only in-frame clones here, not all; method: immunoSEQ multiplex PCR. The sample consists of roughly 150,000 clones, about 87% of them appearing once. This sample comprised blood, obtained from a patient whose treatment included radiotherapy and nephrectomy. Source of these receptors: a woman aged 45 to 65 with renal cell carcinoma. The CDR3 runs from the conserved cysteine through the conserved F or W. The D gene is left open where the match is weak.

CDR3 length	J gene	D gene	V gene	CDR3 DNA	CDR3 protein
14	TRBJ2-7	NA	TRBV2	TGTGCCAGCAGTGAATCACAGGGATACCACGAGCAGTACTTC	CASSESQGYHEQYF
13	TRBJ1-6	NA	TRBV6-1	TGTGCCAGCAGAACCGGGACGAACTTTCCCCTCCACTTT	CASRTGTNFPLHF
12	TRBJ2-5	NA	TRBV7-2	TGTGCCAGCAGCCCAGGCCGGGAGACCCAGTACTTC	CASSPGRETQYF
14	TRBJ2-5	NA	TRBV29-1	TGCAGCGTCCCCATGGCCGGACGGGGAGAGACCCAGTACTTC	CSVPMAGRGETQYF
15	TRBJ2-5	TRBD2	TRBV19	TGTGCCAGTAGTAGTAGCGGGGGGGAGTGGGAGACCCAGTACTTC	CASSSSGGEWETQYF
14	TRBJ2-4	NA	TRBV5-4	TGTGCCAGCAGCTTGGACCTAGCCAAAAACATTCAGTACTTC	CASSLDLAKNIQYF
10	TRBJ1-2	NA	TRBV21-1	TGTGCCAGGGGGCGGGATGGCTACACCTTC	CARGRDGYTF
14	TRBJ2-5	NA	TRBV2	TGTGCCAGCAAGCTCGGGGGCCCAGGGGAGACCCAGTACTTC	CASKLGGPGETQYF
14	TRBJ1-1	NA	TRBV7-8	TGTGCCAGCATTCTAGGGGGGGGGAACACTGAAGCTTTCTTT	CASILGGGNTEAFF
14	TRBJ2-3	NA	TRBV10-1	TGCGCCAGCAGCGGACGGGGAATGTGGGATACGCAGTATTTT	CASSGRGMWDTQYF
16	TRBJ2-2	TRBD1	TRBV7-2	TGTGCCAGCAGCTTAGGGACAGGGGGGAACACCGGGGAGCTGTTTTTT	CASSLGTGGNTGELFF
16	TRBJ1-2	NA	TRBV5-6	TGTGCCAGCTCCCTTGTGGGTACACACTCTTTCTATGGCTACACCTTC	CASSLVGTHSFYGYTF
15	TRBJ2-7	TRBD1	TRBV7-8	TGTGCCAGCAGCTCCGGACAGGGGGCAATAATCGAGCAGTACTTC	CASSSGQGAIIEQYF
14	TRBJ2-5	TRBD1	TRBV7-2	TGTGCCAGCAGCACTCGGACAGGGTTAGAGACCCAGTACTTC	CASSTRTGLETQYF
13	TRBJ2-7	TRBD1	TRBV18	TGTGCCAGCTCACCGAATGGACAGGGCGAGCAGTACTTC	CASSPNGQGEQYF
16	TRBJ1-6	NA	TRBV11-2	TGTGCCAGCAGCCCCCGGCGGGGGGTAGATAATTCACCCCTCCACTTT	CASSPRRGVDNSPLHF
13	TRBJ1-2	NA	TRBV7-3	TGTGCCAGCAGCAACCCCGGGGTCGGGGGCTACACCTTC	CASSNPGVGGYTF
15	TRBJ2-7	NA	TRBV18	TGTGCCAGCTCACCTAGGACAGCTTCATCCTACGAGCAGTACTTC	CASSPRTASSYEQYF